One and the same sample provided the 28 T cell receptor beta chains below, sequenced in a study of blood T cell repertoires in COVID-19. Method: immunoSEQ multiplex PCR; TCRdb's copy keeps in-frame clones and lacks some. Of around 190,000 clones listed, approximately 87% are singletons. Sequenced material: peripheral blood. The receptor source for this set is a man in his 70s with active or convalescent COVID-19.

CDR3 DNA: TGTGCCAGCTGGGTGACAGGGGTACCTAGCTCCTACAATGAGCAGTTCTTC. It codes for CASWVTGVPSSYNEQFF. This chain links TRBV27 with TRBJ2-1, with TRBD1 identical over 8 bases. V shed 8 bases and J 0 bases; nucleotides not matched to a gene: 12. The CDR3 length is 17 residues. Germline V CDR1 and CDR2: MNHEY, SMNVEV (reference sequence).

The chain joins TRBV28 to TRBJ2-1, with TRBD1 matching over 9 bases. The length of the CDR3 is 17 residues. J gave up 2 bases and V 5 bases, and 10 bases lay outside the gene matches. CDR1 MDHEN and CDR2 SYDVKM come from the germline V gene. In DNA form, the CDR3 reads TGTGCCAGCAGTAGCCCCGGGACAGGGCGGACCTACAATGAGCAGTTCTTC. As protein: CASSSPGTGRTYNEQFF.

This sequence joins TRBV3-1 (or the pseudogene TRBV3-2) and TRBJ1-4; 8 positions agree with TRBD1. The V gene's germline CDR1 is LGHDT and CDR2 YNNKEL (reference sequence). The V and J ends lost 4 bases and 7 bases, in that order; junction bases with no gene match: 5. The CDR3 has 14 residues. CDR3 sequence reads: CASSRGTGGEKLFF. CDR3 bases: TGTGCCAGCAGCCGCGGGACAGGAGGTGAAAAACTGTTTTTT.

The genes are TRBV7-9 and TRBJ1-1; TRBD1 agrees at 9 bases. With 6 bases clipped from V and 4 bases from J, the junction kept 9 bases outside the gene matches. CDR1 is SEHNR and CDR2 is FQNEAQ in the germline V gene (reference sequence). The CDR3 contains 15 residues. CDR3 sequence reads: CASSPGQGRLTEAFF. In DNA, the CDR3 is TGTGCCAGCAGTCCCGGACAGGGGAGGCTCACTGAAGCTTTCTTT.

The J gene is TRBJ2-1, the V gene TRBV18; D gene uncertain. The CDR3 consists of 13 residues. V was clipped by 6 bases and J by 6 bases, with 12 bases between them. Germline V gene sequence: CDR1 KGHSH, CDR2 LQKENI. CDR3 in DNA: TGTGCCAGCTCTCCCGGTGAGCTCAATGAGCAGTTCTTC. This encodes CASSPGELNEQFF.

The V gene is TRBV18, the J gene TRBJ1-4; TRBD1 matches at 7 bases. CDR3 size: 15 residues. Losses at the gene ends were 3 bases for V and 4 bases for J; bases not matched to a gene: 5. Germline V gene sequence: CDR1 KGHSH, CDR2 LQKENI. Here the CDR3 reads CASSPTTGFNEKLFF. For the CDR3, the DNA is TGTGCCAGCTCACCGACGACAGGGTTTAATGAAAAACTGTTTTTT.

The V and J genes are TRBV18 and TRBJ1-5; 9 bases match TRBD1. V trimming: 2 bases; J trimming: 6 bases; junction bases outside the gene matches: 5. CDR3 length: 15 amino acids. Germline loops: CDR1 KGHSH, CDR2 LQKENI. CDR3 bases: TGTGCCAGCTCACCAGGACAGGGGCATGGTCAGCCCCAGCATTTT. Translating it yields CASSPGQGHGQPQHF.

The chain combines TRBV27 with TRBJ2-5; 10 positions match TRBD1. This CDR3 has 16 amino acids. Trimming at V came to 6 bases and at J to 7 bases, leaving 14 bases not matched to a gene. Germline CDR1 and CDR2: MNHEY and SMNVEV (reference sequence). CDR3 DNA: TGTGCCAGCAGAAAAGGAGGGACAGGGGTTTTGTGGACCCAGTACTTC. Translated, it gives CASRKGGTGVLWTQYF.

The J gene is TRBJ1-2, the V gene TRBV7-9; 7 positions match TRBD1. Germline CDR1 is SEHNR and CDR2 is FQNEAQ (reference sequence). J lost 4 bases, V lost 5 bases, and 7 bases had no gene match. This CDR3 contains 14 residues. The CDR3 is CASSPPGQTYGYTF. The CDR3 DNA is TGTGCCAGCAGCCCACCGGGACAGACCTATGGCTACACCTTC.

The CDR3 spells CASRSTGVGQPQHF. CDR3 sequence (DNA): TGTGCCAGCAGGAGTACAGGGGTGGGTCAGCCCCAGCATTTT. The chain carries TRBV6-5 and TRBJ1-5; 7 bases align to TRBD1. CDR1 MNHEY and CDR2 SVGAGI come from the germline V gene. CDR3 length: 14 amino acids. Trimming took 6 bases from V and 6 from J; bases not matched to a gene: 8.

This chain joins TRBV12-3 or TRBV12-4 and TRBJ1-1, with 8 bases aligning to TRBD1. The CDR3 is 13 residues long. J was trimmed by 5 bases and V by 3 bases; bases with no gene match: 2. CDR3 DNA: TGTGCCAGCAGTTTGAACAGGGGGACTGAAGCTTTCTTT. It encodes CASSLNRGTEAFF.

This clone has just a few counts. The rearrangement joins TRBV19 to TRBJ1-5; D might be TRBD1 (5 bases). Germline loops: CDR1 LNHDA, CDR2 SQIVND (reference sequence). V lost 5 bases and J lost 4, with 18 bases in between. This CDR3 has 16 amino acids. CDR3 coding DNA: TGTGCCAGTAGTCTGGACCCCGGGGGACGGAATCAGCCCCAGCATTTT. Amino acid sequence: CASSLDPGGRNQPQHF.

The chain is built from TRBV11-2 and TRBJ2-2; D is possibly TRBD2 (6 bases). This CDR3 has 17 residues. V lost 2 bases and J 6 bases, leaving 19 bases between the germline ends. In germline, CDR1 is SGHAT, CDR2 FQNNGV. CDR3 region: CASSLSSRGSVAGELFF. The DNA for the CDR3 is TGTGCCAGCAGCTTATCTTCCCGGGGGAGTGTCGCCGGGGAGCTGTTTTTT.

This clone was seen at least ten times. The chain joins TRBV30 to TRBJ1-2; no clear D gene. The V gene's germline CDR1 is GTSNPN and CDR2 SVGIG (reference sequence). The germline V and J ends were trimmed by 2 bases and 7 bases, with 11 bases remaining between them. The CDR3 runs to 12 residues. The CDR3: CAWSLDTGGYTF. CDR3 nucleotide sequence: TGTGCCTGGAGTCTCGACACCGGTGGCTACACCTTC.

The chain carries TRBV5-1 and TRBJ2-1; TRBD2 matches 9 bases. The CDR3 spans 14 residues. V dropped 0 bases and J dropped 9; count of bases not matched to a gene: 4. CDR1 SGHRS and CDR2 YFSETQ come from the germline V gene. The CDR3 protein is CASSLESSGTEQFF. Here the CDR3 DNA reads TGCGCCAGCAGCTTGGAGTCTAGCGGGACTGAGCAGTTCTTC.

The genes are TRBV5-1 and TRBJ2-1, with 8 positions matching TRBD1. CDR3 size: 13 residues. V shed 2 bases and J 7 bases; nucleotides not matched to a gene: 2. In germline, CDR1 is SGHRS, CDR2 YFSETQ. The CDR3 region has the DNA TGCGCCAGCAGCTTTCAGGGGGCGAATGAGCAGTTCTTC. This encodes CASSFQGANEQFF.

The chain uses TRBV9 and TRBJ2-2; 8 bases map to TRBD1. CDR3 size: 16 residues. V was pared by 4 bases and J by 4 bases, with 9 bases of the junction left unmatched. CDR1 SGDLS and CDR2 YYNGEE come from the germline V gene. The CDR3 DNA is TGTGCCAGCAGCTCACCGACAGGGGTGCTCACCGGGGAGCTGTTTTTT. Its protein is CASSSPTGVLTGELFF.

This sequence joins TRBV19 and TRBJ1-1, with 8 positions matching TRBD1. The germline gives CDR1 LNHDA, CDR2 SQIVND (reference sequence). CDR3 length: 14 residues. Trimming cost V 7 bases and J 5 bases; bases outside gene matches: 9. The CDR3 nucleotides are TGTGCCAGTACGAGAACAGGGGGACTTACTGAAGCTTTCTTT. Translation: CASTRTGGLTEAFF.

The chain joins TRBV5-1 to TRBJ1-5; TRBD1 agrees at 7 bases. Per germline, CDR1 SGHRS and CDR2 YFSETQ. V dropped 3 bases and J dropped 4; count of bases not matched to a gene: 7. The CDR3 spans 15 residues. The CDR3 DNA follows: TGCGCCAGCAGCTGGAGGACAGGAGATAATCAGCCCCAGCATTTT. Its translation: CASSWRTGDNQPQHF.

This chain links TRBV5-5 with TRBJ1-4; D unresolved. The V and J ends lost 3 bases and 8 bases respectively, with 11 bases between them. This CDR3 is built from 13 residues. Germline CDR1 is SGHKS and CDR2 is YYEKEE (reference sequence). CDR3 amino acids: CASSYGSREKLFF. Written as DNA, the CDR3 is TGTGCCAGCAGCTACGGGTCCCGGGAAAAACTGTTTTTT.

The chain employs TRBV6-2 or TRBV6-3 and TRBJ1-5; no definite D call. The CDR3 loop spans 17 amino acids. Trimming removed 2 bases from V and 3 bases from J, with 17 bases in between. Germline V gene sequence: CDR1 MNHEY, CDR2 SVGEGT. The CDR3 loop reads CASSYPARGSNNQPQHF. In DNA form, the CDR3 reads TGTGCCAGCAGTTACCCCGCACGAGGCAGCAACAATCAGCCCCAGCATTTT.

In this sample, this clone turned up a few times. The chain carries TRBV3-1 (or the pseudogene TRBV3-2) and TRBJ2-7, with TRBD2 matching over 7 bases. This CDR3 is built from 16 residues. From germline, CDR1 is LGHDT and CDR2 YNNKEL (reference sequence). Trimming took 1 base from V and 2 from J; bases not matched to a gene: 8. The CDR3 region is CASSQGGGRGAYEQYF. The CDR3 nucleotides read TGTGCCAGCAGCCAAGGGGGCGGGAGAGGAGCCTACGAGCAGTACTTC.

The V call is TRBV10-3, the J call TRBJ1-1, with a possible D match to TRBD1 (5 bases). Germline V gene lookup returns CDR1 ENHRY and CDR2 SYGVKD. V lost 6 bases to trimming and J lost 10 bases, with 12 bases between them. The CDR3 is made up of 11 amino acids. CDR3 loop: CAIRAGPSAFF. CDR3 bases: TGTGCCATCAGAGCAGGGCCTTCAGCTTTCTTT.

The chain joins TRBV4-1 to TRBJ1-5; D is ambiguous. The CDR3 covers 15 residues. Germline V gene data show CDR1 as MGHRA and CDR2 as YSYEKL. V was trimmed by 0 bases and J by 5 bases, leaving 11 bases between them. The CDR3 sequence is CASSQEGLAHQPQHF. The CDR3 nucleotides are TGCGCCAGCAGCCAAGAAGGACTGGCTCATCAGCCCCAGCATTTT.

The V call is TRBV6-2 or TRBV6-3, the J call TRBJ2-7; D unresolved. Trimming removed 1 base from V and 5 bases from J, with 9 bases in between. The CDR3 sequence is 13 residues long. From germline, CDR1 is MNHEY and CDR2 SVGEGT. The DNA for the CDR3 is TGTGCCAGCAGTTACTTAACAGCTAACGAGCAGTACTTC. Protein sequence: CASSYLTANEQYF.

V is TRBV19 and J is TRBJ2-7; 7 bases align to TRBD2. The CDR3 loop spans 14 amino acids. The V gene end was trimmed by 6 bases and the J gene end by 3 bases; junction bases not matched to a gene: 8. Germline V CDR1 and CDR2: LNHDA, SQIVND (reference sequence). The CDR3 DNA reads TGTGCCAGTAGCTCCGGGGGGAATAACTACGAGCAGTACTTC. The encoded protein is CASSSGGNNYEQYF.

The rearrangement uses TRBV5-4 and TRBJ2-2; D uncertain. Trimming took 0 bases from V and 3 from J, leaving 6 bases between them. The CDR3 consists of 14 residues. Germline lookup yields CDR1 SGHNT and CDR2 YYREEE (reference sequence). CDR3 sequence (DNA): TGTGCCAGCAGCTTGGGACTGGACACCGGGGAGCTGTTTTTT. Translated: CASSLGLDTGELFF.

The chain joins TRBV7-2 to TRBJ1-6; D perhaps matches TRBD1 (5 bases). The germline V and J ends were trimmed by 4 bases and 7 bases, with 17 bases remaining between them. Germline lookup yields CDR1 SGHTA and CDR2 FQGNSA. The CDR3 contains 16 residues. The CDR3 DNA is TGTGCCAGCAGCTCCCGGAGGGGAACGGCCAATTCACCCCTCCACTTT. Translating it yields CASSSRRGTANSPLHF.